These 6 T cell receptor beta chains were all obtained from the same sample, sequenced in a study of CD8 T cells in Susac syndrome (dated by TCRdb to between 2017 and 2020). The library was produced with the immunoSEQ multiplex PCR assay. RNA was extracted using the RNeasy kit, and roughly 0.5 to 1 microgram was reverse transcribed with random hexamers. Starting from the raw public reads, TCRdb applied fastp trimming at Q25, assembled clones with MiXCR and retained in-frame beta chains. CDR3 protein sequences are deduplicated, and each keeps its most common genes and DNA. For this sample the table gives about 130,000 distinct CDR3 sequences, of which 90% to 95% were detected only once. Around 0.2% of the sample lies in the top ten. The sequenced sample consisted of CD8+ T cells from PBMCs. These receptors all come from a human donor with Susac syndrome.

The chain combines TRBV9 with TRBJ1-2; D not resolved. Germline-derived CDR1 and CDR2 are SGDLS and YYNGEE. This CDR3 is built from 15 residues. V lost 3 bases, J lost 4 bases, and 16 bases lay in between. The CDR3 sequence is CASSASLEGIYGYTF. CDR3 in DNA: TGTGCCAGCAGCGCATCTCTGGAGGGAATCTATGGCTACACCTTC.

The chain employs TRBV13 and TRBJ1-2; TRBD1 might be the D (6 bases). CDR3 length equals 13 residues. V was trimmed by 5 bases and J by 4 bases, leaving 11 bases between them. The V gene's germline CDR1 is PRHDT and CDR2 FYEKMQ (reference sequence). The CDR3: CASSMRGSYGYTF. DNA of the CDR3: TGTGCCAGCAGCATGAGGGGGAGCTATGGCTACACCTTC.

The genes are TRBV9 and TRBJ2-7; 8 nucleotides line up with TRBD2. Germline CDR1 reads SGDLS; CDR2 reads YYNGEE. Losses at the gene ends were 0 bases for V and 5 bases for J; bases not matched to a gene: 4. This CDR3 is built from 14 residues. This chain's CDR3 is CASSVGLAGNEQYF. Written as DNA, the CDR3 is TGTGCCAGCAGCGTAGGGCTAGCGGGTAACGAGCAGTACTTC.

The chain has TRBV7-3 and TRBJ2-1; TRBD2 aligns across 8 bases. The V and J ends lost 5 bases and 0 bases, in that order; junction bases with no gene match: 6. The V gene's germline CDR1 is SGHTA and CDR2 FQGTGA. CDR3 length equals 16 residues. The CDR3 coding sequence is TGTGCCAGCAGCCCAAGCGGGAGTAGCTCCTACAATGAGCAGTTCTTC. Translation gives CASSPSGSSSYNEQFF.

The chain is built from TRBV5-1 and TRBJ2-3; TRBD1 is a possible D gene (6 bases). The length of the CDR3 is 14 residues. From germline, CDR1 is SGHRS and CDR2 YFSETQ. Trimming cost V 4 bases and J 4 bases, with 13 bases left between them. CDR3 nucleotides: TGCGCCAGCAGCGAGAGACAGGCCCCAGATACGCAGTATTTT. Amino acid sequence: CASSERQAPDTQYF. The full variable domain, with the rest looked up from reference TRBV5-1 and TRBJ2-3, is KAGVTQTPRYLIKTRGQQVTLSCSPISGHRSVSWYQQTPGQGLQFLFEYFSETQRNKGNFPGRFSGRQFSNSRSEMNVSTLELGDSALYLCASSERQAPDTQYFGPGTRLTVL.

The DNA of the CDR3 is TGTGCCTGGAGTGTAGGCTCAGGGGGGGAGACCCAGTACTTC. It specifies CAWSVGSGGETQYF. V is TRBV30 and J is TRBJ2-5, with a tentative D call TRBD1 (7 bases). V lost 0 bases and J lost 5, with 13 bases in between. The CDR3 has 14 residues. CDR1 and CDR2 from the germline V gene are GTSNPN and SVGIG (reference sequence).